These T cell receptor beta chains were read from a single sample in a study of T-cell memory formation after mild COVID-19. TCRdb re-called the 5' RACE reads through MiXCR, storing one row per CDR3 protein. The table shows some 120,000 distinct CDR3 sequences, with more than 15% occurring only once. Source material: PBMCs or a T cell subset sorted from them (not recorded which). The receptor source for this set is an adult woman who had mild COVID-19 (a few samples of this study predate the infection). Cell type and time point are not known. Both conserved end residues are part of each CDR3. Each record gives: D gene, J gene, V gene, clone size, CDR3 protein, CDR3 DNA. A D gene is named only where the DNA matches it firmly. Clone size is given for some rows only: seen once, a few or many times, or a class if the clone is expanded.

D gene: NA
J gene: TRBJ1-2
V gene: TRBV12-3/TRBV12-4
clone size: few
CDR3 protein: CASTARDSGYTF
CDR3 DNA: TGTGCCAGCACCGCCCGGGATTCTGGCTACACCTTC

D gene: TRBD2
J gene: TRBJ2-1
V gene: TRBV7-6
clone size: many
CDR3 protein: CASSIAGGNYNEQFF
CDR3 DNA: TGTGCCAGCAGCATAGCGGGAGGGAATTACAATGAGCAGTTCTTC

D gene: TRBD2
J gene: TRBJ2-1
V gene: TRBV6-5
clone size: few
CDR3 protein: CASSYERTSGNEQFF
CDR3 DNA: TGTGCCAGCAGTTACGAAAGGACTAGCGGTAATGAGCAGTTCTTC

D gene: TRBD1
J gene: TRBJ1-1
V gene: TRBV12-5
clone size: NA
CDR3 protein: CASGLVQGFWTEAFF
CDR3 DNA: TGTGCTAGTGGTTTGGTACAGGGGTTTTGGACTGAAGCTTTCTTT

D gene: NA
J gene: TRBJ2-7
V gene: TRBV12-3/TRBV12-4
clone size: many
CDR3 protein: CASTPQGRPREQYF
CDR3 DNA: TGTGCCAGCACCCCGCAGGGACGGCCGAGGGAGCAGTACTTC

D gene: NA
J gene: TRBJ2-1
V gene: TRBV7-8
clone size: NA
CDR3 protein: CASSTGTYNEQFF
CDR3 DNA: TGTGCCAGCAGCACCGGGACTTACAATGAGCAGTTCTTC

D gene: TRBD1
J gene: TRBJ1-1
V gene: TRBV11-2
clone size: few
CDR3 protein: CASSLAGQANAEAFF
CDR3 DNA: TGTGCCAGCAGCTTGGCTGGACAGGCCAACGCTGAAGCTTTCTTT

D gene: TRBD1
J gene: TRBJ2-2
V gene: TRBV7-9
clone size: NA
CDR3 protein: CASSLGQGVANTGELFF
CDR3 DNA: TGTGCCAGCAGCCTGGGACAGGGGGTGGCGAACACCGGGGAGCTGTTTTTT

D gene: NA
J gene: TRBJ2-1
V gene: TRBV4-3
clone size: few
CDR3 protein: CASSQDPLVSTPYNEQFF
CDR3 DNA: TGCGCCAGCAGCCAAGATCCCCTCGTGAGTACACCCTACAATGAGCAGTTCTTC

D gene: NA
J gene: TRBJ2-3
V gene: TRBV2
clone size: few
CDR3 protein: CASSGLLSTDTQYF
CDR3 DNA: TGTGCCAGCTCGGGACTTCTAAGCACAGATACGCAGTATTTT

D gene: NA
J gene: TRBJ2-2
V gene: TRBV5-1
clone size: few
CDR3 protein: CASRPEPTAAGELFF
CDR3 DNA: TGCGCCAGCAGACCCGAACCGACGGCCGCCGGGGAGCTGTTTTTT

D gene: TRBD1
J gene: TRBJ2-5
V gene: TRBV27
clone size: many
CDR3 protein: CASSSTGLTQETQYF
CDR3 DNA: TGTGCCAGCAGTTCGACAGGGCTGACCCAAGAGACCCAGTACTTC

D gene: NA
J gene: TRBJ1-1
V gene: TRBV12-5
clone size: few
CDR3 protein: CASGLVAGRMNTEAFF
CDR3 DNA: TGTGCTAGTGGTTTGGTAGCGGGCCGCATGAACACTGAAGCTTTCTTT

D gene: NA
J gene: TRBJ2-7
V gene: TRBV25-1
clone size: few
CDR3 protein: CASSEEGRNGYEQYF
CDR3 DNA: TGTGCCAGCAGTGAGGAGGGTAGGAACGGGTACGAGCAGTACTTC

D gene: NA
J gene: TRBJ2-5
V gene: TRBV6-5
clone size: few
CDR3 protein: CASSYSIHLQETQYF
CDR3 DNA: TGTGCCAGCAGTTACTCGATTCACCTCCAAGAGACCCAGTACTTC

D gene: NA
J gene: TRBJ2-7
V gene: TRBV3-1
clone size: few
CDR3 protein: CASSHWTYEQYF
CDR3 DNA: TGTGCCAGCAGCCACTGGACTTACGAGCAGTACTTC

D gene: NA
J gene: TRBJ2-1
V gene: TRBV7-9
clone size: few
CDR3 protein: CASSLEVYEQFF
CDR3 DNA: TGTGCCAGCAGCTTGGAAGTCTATGAGCAGTTCTTC

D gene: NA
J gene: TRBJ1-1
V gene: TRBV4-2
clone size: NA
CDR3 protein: CASSQDLGKNTEAFF
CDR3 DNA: TGTGCCAGCAGCCAAGATTTGGGCAAGAACACTGAAGCTTTCTTT

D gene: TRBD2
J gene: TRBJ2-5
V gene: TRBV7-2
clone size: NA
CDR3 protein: CASSSRLAGKNVGETQYF
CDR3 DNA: TGTGCCAGCAGCTCTAGACTAGCGGGAAAGAACGTAGGGGAGACCCAGTACTTC

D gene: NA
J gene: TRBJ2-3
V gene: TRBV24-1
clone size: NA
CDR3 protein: CATSDFYGLNTQYF
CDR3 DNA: TGTGCCACCAGTGATTTCTACGGGCTGAATACGCAGTATTTT

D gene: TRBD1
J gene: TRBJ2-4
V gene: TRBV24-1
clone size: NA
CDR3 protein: CATSDGGQGENIQYF
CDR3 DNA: TGTGCCACCAGTGATGGGGGACAGGGTGAAAACATTCAGTACTTC

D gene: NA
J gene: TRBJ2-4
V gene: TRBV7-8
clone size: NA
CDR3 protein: CASSTLRGAGAKNIQYF
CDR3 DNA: TGTGCCAGCAGCACCCTCAGGGGGGCGGGGGCCAAAAACATTCAGTACTTC